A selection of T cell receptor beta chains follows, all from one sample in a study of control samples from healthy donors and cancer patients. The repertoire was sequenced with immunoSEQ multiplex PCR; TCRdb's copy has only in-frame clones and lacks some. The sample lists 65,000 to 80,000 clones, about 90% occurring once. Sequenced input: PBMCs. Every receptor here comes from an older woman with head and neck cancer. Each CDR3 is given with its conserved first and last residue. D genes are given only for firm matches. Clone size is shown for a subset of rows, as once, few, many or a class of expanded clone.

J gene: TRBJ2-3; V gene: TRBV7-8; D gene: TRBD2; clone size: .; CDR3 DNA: TGTGCCAGCAGCTTATATGGCGGGAGTTCAGTTAATACGCAGTATTTT; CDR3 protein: CASSLYGGSSVNTQYF
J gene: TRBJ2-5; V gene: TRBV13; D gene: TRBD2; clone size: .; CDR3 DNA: TGTGCCAGCAGCTCTGGGGCGGGAGGGACGGAGACCCAGTACTTC; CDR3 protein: CASSSGAGGTETQYF
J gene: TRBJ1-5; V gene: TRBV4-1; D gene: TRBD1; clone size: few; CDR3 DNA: TGCGCCAGCAGCCAACCAGCGACAGGGTTGAATCAGCCCCAGCATTTT; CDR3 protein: CASSQPATGLNQPQHF
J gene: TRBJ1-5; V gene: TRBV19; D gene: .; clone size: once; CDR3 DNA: TGTGCCAGTAGTATGAGAGGACCGAGCGATCAGCCCCAGCATTTT; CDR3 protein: CASSMRGPSDQPQHF
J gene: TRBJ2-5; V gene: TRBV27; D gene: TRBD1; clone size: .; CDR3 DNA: TGTGCCAGCAGTTTATTCGGACAGGAAGAGACCCAGTACTTC; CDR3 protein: CASSLFGQEETQYF
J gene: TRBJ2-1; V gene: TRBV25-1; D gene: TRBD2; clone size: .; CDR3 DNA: TGTGCCAGCACCTCCCTAGCGGGGAACGACAATGAGCAGTTCTTC; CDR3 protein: CASTSLAGNDNEQFF
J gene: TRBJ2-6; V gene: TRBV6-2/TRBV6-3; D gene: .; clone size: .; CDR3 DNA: TGTGCCAGCAGTTTGTGGGGGGCGGCCGGGGCCAACGTCCTGACTTTC; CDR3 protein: CASSLWGAAGANVLTF
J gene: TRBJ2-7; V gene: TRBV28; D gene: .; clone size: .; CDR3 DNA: TGTGCCAGCAGTGGGACGCCCACCTACGAGCAGTACTTC; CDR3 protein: CASSGTPTYEQYF
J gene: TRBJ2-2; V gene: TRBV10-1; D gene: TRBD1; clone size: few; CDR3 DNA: TGCGCCAGCAGTAAAAGGATTTACAGGGGCCCGGGCGGCACCGGGGAGCTGTTTTTT; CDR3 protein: CASSKRIYRGPGGTGELFF
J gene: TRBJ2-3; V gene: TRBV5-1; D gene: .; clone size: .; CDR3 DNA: TGCGCCAGCAGCTTGGCAGCCACAGATACGCAGTATTTT; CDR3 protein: CASSLAATDTQYF
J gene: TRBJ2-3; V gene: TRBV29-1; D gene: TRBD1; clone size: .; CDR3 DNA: TGCAGCGTTGACCAGGGGGCCACAGATACGCAGTATTTT; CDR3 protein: CSVDQGATDTQYF
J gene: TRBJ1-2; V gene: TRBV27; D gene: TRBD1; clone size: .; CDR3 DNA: TGTGCCAGCAGGACCGGACAGGGCGAAGGCTACACCTTC; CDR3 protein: CASRTGQGEGYTF
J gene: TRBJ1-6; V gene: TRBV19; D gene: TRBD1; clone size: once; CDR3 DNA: TGTGCCAGTAGTATGCGGACAGGGGGCCAGAATTCACCCCTCCACTTT; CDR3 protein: CASSMRTGGQNSPLHF
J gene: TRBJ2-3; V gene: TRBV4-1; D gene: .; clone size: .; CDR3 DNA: TGCGCCAGCAGCCCTTCCCTCGGCCCAGATACGCAGTATTTT; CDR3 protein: CASSPSLGPDTQYF
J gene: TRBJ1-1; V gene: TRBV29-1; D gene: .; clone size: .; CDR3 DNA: TGCAGCGTTGGGATGGGGGACACTGAAGCTTTCTTT; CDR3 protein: CSVGMGDTEAFF
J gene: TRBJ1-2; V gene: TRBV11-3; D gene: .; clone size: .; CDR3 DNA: TGTGCCCGGGGCGGGGAGTTCTATGGCTACACCTTC; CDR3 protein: CARGGEFYGYTF
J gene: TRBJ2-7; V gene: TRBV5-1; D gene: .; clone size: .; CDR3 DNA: TGCGCCAGCAGCTTGACTCGGGGGCTCAACGAGCAGTACTTC; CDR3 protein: CASSLTRGLNEQYF
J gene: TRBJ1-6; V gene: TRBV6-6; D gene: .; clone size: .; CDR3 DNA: TGTGCCAGCAGTTTGGGGGAAGTCAGTTCACCCCTCCACTTT; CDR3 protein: CASSLGEVSSPLHF
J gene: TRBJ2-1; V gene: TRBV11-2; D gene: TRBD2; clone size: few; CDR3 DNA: TGTGCCAGCAGCTTAGTTGCGCGGGAGGACGATGAGCAGTTCTTC; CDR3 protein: CASSLVAREDDEQFF
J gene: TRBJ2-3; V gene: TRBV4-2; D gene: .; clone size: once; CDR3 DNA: TGTGCCAGCAGCCGAGTACCCCTAGCGGAGGGGGGCACAGATACGCAGTATTTT; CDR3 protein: CASSRVPLAEGGTDTQYF
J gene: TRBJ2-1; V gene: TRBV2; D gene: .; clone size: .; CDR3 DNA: TGTGCCAGCAGTGAAGAGGGCGGGATTGGGGATGAGCAGTTCTTC; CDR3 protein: CASSEEGGIGDEQFF
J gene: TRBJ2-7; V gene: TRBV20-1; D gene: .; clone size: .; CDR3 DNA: TGCAGTGCTAGTCCGCAGGGGGGGAGATACGAGCAGTACTTC; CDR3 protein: CSASPQGGRYEQYF
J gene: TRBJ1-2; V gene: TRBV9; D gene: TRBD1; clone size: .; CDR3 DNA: TGTGCCAGCAGCCCAAGCCCACAGGGACAGGGATATTCATATGGCTACACCTTC; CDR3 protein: CASSPSPQGQGYSYGYTF
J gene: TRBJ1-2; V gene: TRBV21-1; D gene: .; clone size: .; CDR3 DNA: TGTGCCAGCACCATAAGCCGGGACGACTATGGCTACACCTTC; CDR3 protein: CASTISRDDYGYTF
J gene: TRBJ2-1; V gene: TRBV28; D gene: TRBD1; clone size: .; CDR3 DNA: TGTGCCAGCACCACGGGGACAGGCAATGAGCAGTTCTTC; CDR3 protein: CASTTGTGNEQFF
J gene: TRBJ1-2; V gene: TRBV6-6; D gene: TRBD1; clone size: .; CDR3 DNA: TGTGCCAGCAGTTACTCGCAGGGGGCTAACTATGGCTACACCTTC; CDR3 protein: CASSYSQGANYGYTF
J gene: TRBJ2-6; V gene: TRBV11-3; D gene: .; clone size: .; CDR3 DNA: TGTGCCAGCAGCCCGACTCGCGACGGCAACGTCCTGACTTTC; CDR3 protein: CASSPTRDGNVLTF
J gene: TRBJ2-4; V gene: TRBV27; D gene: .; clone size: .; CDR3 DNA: TGTGCCAGCAGTTTAGGGGGGCAGTCCAAAAACATTCAGTACTTC; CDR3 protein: CASSLGGQSKNIQYF
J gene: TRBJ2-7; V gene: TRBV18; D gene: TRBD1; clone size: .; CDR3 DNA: TGTGCCAGCTCACCGACGGGACAGGTCCCCTACGAGCAGTACTTC; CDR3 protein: CASSPTGQVPYEQYF
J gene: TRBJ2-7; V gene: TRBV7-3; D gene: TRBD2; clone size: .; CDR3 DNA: TGTGCCAGCAGCCTGCAAGCGGGACCATCCTACGAGCAGTACTTC; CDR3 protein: CASSLQAGPSYEQYF